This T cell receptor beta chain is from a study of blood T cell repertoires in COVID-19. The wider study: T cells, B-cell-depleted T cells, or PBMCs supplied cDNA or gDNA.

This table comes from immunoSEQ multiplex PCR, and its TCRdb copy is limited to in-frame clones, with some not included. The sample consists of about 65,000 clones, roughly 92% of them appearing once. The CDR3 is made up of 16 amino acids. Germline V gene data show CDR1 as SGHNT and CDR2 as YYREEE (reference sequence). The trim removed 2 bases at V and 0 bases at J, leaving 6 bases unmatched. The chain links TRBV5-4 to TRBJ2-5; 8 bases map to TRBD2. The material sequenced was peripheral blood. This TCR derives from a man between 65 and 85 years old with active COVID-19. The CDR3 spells CASSFEPSGHQETQYF. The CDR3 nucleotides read TGTGCCAGCAGCTTCGAGCCTAGCGGGCACCAAGAGACCCAGTACTTC.